The 18 T cell receptor beta chains given below trace back to one sample, sequenced in a study of blood T cell repertoires in COVID-19. Data came from immunoSEQ multiplex PCR; TCRdb stores just in-frame clones and leaves some out. The data contain 56,000 or so clones, more than 90% of them singletons. Sequenced sample: peripheral blood. The receptors here all came from a man between 45 and 60 years old with active COVID-19.

The J gene is TRBJ1-2, the V gene TRBV25-1, with D possibly TRBD1 on 5 matching bases. CDR1 MGHDK and CDR2 SYGVNS come from the germline V gene. This CDR3 is 15 amino acids long. Deletions cut 6 bases from V and 2 bases from J, with 16 bases between. The chain's CDR3 is CASRPAGRANYGYTF. The CDR3 bases are TGTGCCAGCAGGCCGGCAGGGAGGGCAAACTATGGCTACACCTTC.

This chain uses TRBV18 with TRBJ1-1; no reliable D call. The germline V gene encodes CDR1 KGHSH and CDR2 LQKENI. The CDR3 length is 14 residues. V was trimmed by 4 bases and J by 2 bases, leaving 11 bases between them. The CDR3 DNA is TGTGCCAGCTCACTAGCTGCGTTCAACACTGAAGCTTTCTTT. This gives the protein CASSLAAFNTEAFF.

This chain's CDR3 is CASSGTDLSYEQYF. The CDR3 DNA reads TGTGCCAGTTCCGGGACTGACCTTTCCTACGAGCAGTACTTC. The J gene is TRBJ2-7, the V gene TRBV28; possibly TRBD2 for D (6 bases). This CDR3 has 14 residues. Germline-derived CDR1 and CDR2 are MDHEN and SYDVKM. Trimming removed 9 bases at V and 1 base at J, with 16 bases between.

The J gene is TRBJ2-3, the V gene TRBV7-6; 11 positions agree with TRBD2. V shed 5 bases and J 5 bases; nucleotides not matched to a gene: 9. Germline CDR1 is SGHVS and CDR2 is FNYEAQ. The CDR3 consists of 16 residues. In DNA, the CDR3 is TGTGCCAGCAGCCCCAATAGCGGGGGGGCCGGAGATACGCAGTATTTT. Protein product: CASSPNSGGAGDTQYF.

This chain links TRBV7-2 with TRBJ2-1; 12 bases are shared with TRBD2. V lost 0 bases, J lost 9 bases, and 12 bases stayed unmatched. Germline lookup yields CDR1 SGHTA and CDR2 FQGNSA. The CDR3 runs 18 residues. CDR3 loop: CASSLAVVASGGAVEQFF. In nucleotides, the CDR3 is TGTGCCAGCAGCTTAGCAGTCGTTGCTAGCGGGGGGGCGGTTGAGCAGTTCTTC.

This sequence joins TRBV12-3 or TRBV12-4 and TRBJ2-1, with 10 nucleotides matching TRBD2. The CDR3 is 12 residues long. J was trimmed by 8 bases and V by 6 bases; bases with no gene match: 1. The CDR3 loop is CASRLAGDEQFF. The CDR3 nucleotides are TGTGCCAGCAGGCTAGCGGGGGATGAGCAGTTCTTC.

The chain carries TRBV12-3 or TRBV12-4 and TRBJ1-4; D perhaps matches TRBD1 (5 bases). This CDR3 comprises 13 residues. V lost 5 bases to trimming and J lost 17 bases, with 21 bases between them. CDR3: CASSPGGAGNPFF. CDR3 sequence (DNA): TGTGCCAGCAGTCCCGGCGGCGCAGGGAATCCCTTTTTT.

The chain is built from TRBV2 and TRBJ1-6, with 9 bases lining up with TRBD1. Losses at the gene ends were 6 bases for V and 7 bases for J; bases not matched to a gene: 10. Germline V CDR1 and CDR2: SNHLY, FYNNEI. This CDR3 contains 16 residues. In DNA form, the CDR3 reads TGTGCCAGCAGGGCTGAGACAGGGGGGTTCAATTCACCCCTCCACTTT. Translated: CASRAETGGFNSPLHF.

This clone came up once. The chain links TRBV7-2 to TRBJ1-6; D remains unclear. There are 13 residues in the CDR3. Germline-derived CDR1 and CDR2 are SGHTA and FQGNSA. The V and J ends lost 6 bases and 7 bases respectively, with 10 bases between them. The CDR3 reads CASRQFQNSPLHF. For the CDR3, the DNA is TGTGCCAGCAGACAATTTCAAAATTCACCCCTCCACTTT.

This sequence joins TRBV7-8 and TRBJ2-3; D remains unclear. Per germline, CDR1 SGHVS and CDR2 FQNEAQ. V dropped 4 bases and J dropped 5 bases, with 16 bases sitting between them. This CDR3 spans 15 amino acids. CDR3 in DNA: TGTGCCAGCAGCTCGAGACCTGGTCGGAGAGATACGCAGTATTTT. Protein product: CASSSRPGRRDTQYF.

V and J are TRBV27 and TRBJ2-1; D possibly corresponds to TRBD2 (5 bases). Trimming shortened V by 5 bases and J by 7 bases, and 21 bases separated the two germline ends. The CDR3 sequence is 16 residues long. From germline, CDR1 is MNHEY and CDR2 SMNVEV (reference sequence). CDR3 loop: CASSRAGVTPKNEQFF. CDR3 in DNA: TGTGCCAGCAGTAGGGCCGGGGTCACCCCGAAGAATGAGCAGTTCTTC.

This rearrangement joins TRBV28 to TRBJ2-3, with TRBD2 matching 7 bases. The germline gives CDR1 MDHEN, CDR2 SYDVKM. The CDR3 length is 15 residues. After removal of 5 bases from V and 2 bases from J, the junction contained 7 bases not matched to a gene. CDR3 sequence (DNA): TGTGCCAGCAGTGCCCCAGCGGGGTTCACAGATACGCAGTATTTT. Amino acid sequence: CASSAPAGFTDTQYF.

CDR3 amino acids: CASSLAEGAGQPQHF. In DNA, the CDR3 is TGTGCCAGCAGCTTAGCGGAGGGGGCCGGGCAGCCCCAGCATTTT. This rearrangement joins TRBV7-9 to TRBJ1-5; 7 bases line up with TRBD1. CDR3 size: 15 residues. V lost 0 bases to trimming and J lost 7 bases; unmatched junction nucleotides: 6. The germline V gene has CDR1 SEHNR and CDR2 FQNEAQ (reference sequence).

The rearrangement links TRBV30 to TRBJ1-6; D uncertain. Trimming pared 0 bases from V and 0 bases from J, leaving 9 bases between. This CDR3 has 16 amino acids. CDR1 is GTSNPN and CDR2 is SVGIG in the germline V gene (reference sequence). The CDR3 here is CAWSVLTHSYNSPLHF. Here the CDR3 DNA reads TGTGCCTGGAGTGTCCTAACTCACTCCTATAATTCACCCCTCCACTTT. Full variable domain (remainder filled in from reference TRBV30 and TRBJ1-6): SQTIHQWPATLVQPVGSPLSLECTVEGTSNPNLYWYRQAAGRGLQLLFYSVGIGQISSEVPQNLSASRPQDRQFILSSKKLLLSDSGFYLCAWSVLTHSYNSPLHFGNGTRLTVT.

The V gene is TRBV5-6, the J gene TRBJ1-5; 8 bases map to TRBD1. The CDR3 sequence is 16 residues long. Germline V lookup: CDR1 SGHDT, CDR2 YYEEEE. With V trimmed by 4 bases and J by 4 bases, 10 bases remained unmatched. CDR3 in DNA: TGTGCCAGCAGCCTCACAGGGGGGCCGCTTAATCAGCCCCAGCATTTT. It specifies CASSLTGGPLNQPQHF.

This chain uses TRBV3-1 (or the pseudogene TRBV3-2) with TRBJ2-5; no clear D gene. V lost 1 base to trimming and J lost 4 bases, with 10 bases between them. Germline V gene lookup returns CDR1 LGHDT and CDR2 YNNKEL (reference sequence). This CDR3 contains 14 residues. The CDR3 region is CASSQGPSVETQYF. The CDR3 DNA follows: TGTGCCAGCAGCCAAGGCCCGTCAGTAGAGACCCAGTACTTC.

The chain employs TRBV7-2 and TRBJ2-5; 9 bases agree with TRBD2. Germline CDR1 is SGHTA and CDR2 is FQGNSA. Germline trimming cut 1 base from V and 5 bases from J; bases unmatched to any gene: 2. The CDR3 is 14 residues long. This CDR3 reads CASSLGLAEETQYF. In DNA form, the CDR3 reads TGTGCCAGCAGCTTAGGACTAGCGGAGGAGACCCAGTACTTC.

This sequence joins TRBV5-1 and TRBJ2-7; no reliable D call. The ends were cut back, 6 bases at V and 3 bases at J, with 10 bases in the middle. The CDR3 totals 12 residues. Germline loops: CDR1 SGHRS, CDR2 YFSETQ. The chain's CDR3 is CASISDLYEQYF. The DNA of the CDR3 is TGCGCCAGCATAAGCGATCTCTACGAGCAGTACTTC.